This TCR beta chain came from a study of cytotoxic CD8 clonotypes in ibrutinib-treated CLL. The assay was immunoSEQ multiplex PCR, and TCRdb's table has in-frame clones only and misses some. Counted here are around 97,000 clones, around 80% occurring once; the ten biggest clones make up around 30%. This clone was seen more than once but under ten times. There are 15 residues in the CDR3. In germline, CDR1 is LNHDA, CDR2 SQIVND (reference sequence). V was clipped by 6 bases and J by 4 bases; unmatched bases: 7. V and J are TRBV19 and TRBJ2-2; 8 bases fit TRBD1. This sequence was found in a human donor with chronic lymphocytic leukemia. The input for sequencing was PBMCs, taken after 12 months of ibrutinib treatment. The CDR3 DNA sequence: TGTGCCAGTAGGTCCCAGGGGGCGTCCACCGGGGAGCTGTTTTTT. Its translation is CASRSQGASTGELFF.